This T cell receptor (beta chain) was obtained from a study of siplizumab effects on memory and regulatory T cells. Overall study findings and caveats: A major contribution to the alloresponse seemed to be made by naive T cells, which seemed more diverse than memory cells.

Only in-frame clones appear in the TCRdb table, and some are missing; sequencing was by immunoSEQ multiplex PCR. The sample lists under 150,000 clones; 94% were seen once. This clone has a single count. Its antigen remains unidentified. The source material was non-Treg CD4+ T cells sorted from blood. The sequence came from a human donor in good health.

The CDR3 spells CARSLVGLVIPGQFF. The CDR3 DNA sequence: TGTGCCAGAAGCTTAGTCGGACTAGTCATTCCCGGGCAGTTCTTC. This sequence joins TRBV5-3 and TRBJ2-1; 7 nucleotides align to TRBD2. TRBV5-3 falls under the ORF class, with uncertain function. This CDR3 is 15 amino acids long. J was trimmed by 12 bases and V by 2 bases; bases with no gene match: 14.